Only a few counts were recorded for the clone carrying this T cell receptor beta chain. These data come from a study of blood T cell repertoires in COVID-19. Looking at the study overall: Sample material is recorded as cDNA or gDNA derived from T cells, B-cell-depleted T cells, or PBMCs.

The CDR3 has 13 residues. From germline, CDR1 is SQVTM and CDR2 ANQGSEA. V trimming: 6 bases; J trimming: 7 bases; junction bases outside the gene matches: 5. One Seattle source followed patients from active infection through their disease course. Per the original methods: Counts of nucleated cells, estimated from reference gene primer amplification, were obtained. Repertoires were generated with immunoSEQ multiplex PCR, while TCRdb's copy carries only in-frame clones and drops some. The V and J calls and clone size are taken from that table; D and trimming were inferred from the DNA. The sample consists of roughly 180,000 clones, roughly 81% of them appearing once.

This clonotype originated in a woman between 35 and 50 years old with COVID-19, enrolled during active disease. Sequenced material: peripheral blood. This chain links TRBV29-1 with TRBJ1-6; TRBD1 aligns across 8 bases. The CDR3 DNA reads as TGCAGCGTGCAGGGGGCGCCGAATTCACCCCTCCACTTT. Its protein is CSVQGAPNSPLHF.